What follows describes a single T cell receptor beta chain. Its matching antigen is unknown. The data derive from a study of beta chain features in type 1 diabetes. Study summary: Healthy donors and patients showed comparable age, gender and cell yields. Points from the study as a whole: All four CD4+ subsets of Type 1 diabetes patients contained TCRB CDR3s that were moderately but significantly shorter.

The isolated RNA, all of it, was reverse transcribed, so expressed TCRB transcripts were what got sequenced. Clones were read by immunoSEQ multiplex PCR, and TCRdb kept only the in-frame ones, dropping some. The data contain about 700,000 clones, around an eighth of them singletons. Trimming removed 0 bases from V and 4 bases from J, with 6 bases in between. The length of the CDR3 is 13 residues. CDR1 SGHDN and CDR2 FVKESK come from the germline V gene. Each sorted fraction was over 95% pure. The chain uses TRBV14 and TRBJ1-1; no firm D call. Material: naive CD4+ T cells from blood. The sequence was obtained from a young man with type 1 diabetes. The CDR3 region is CASSQDLITEAFF. CDR3 coding DNA: TGTGCCAGCAGCCAAGATCTTATCACTGAAGCTTTCTTT.